Each of the 12 T cell receptor beta chains below was sequenced from the same sample in a study of Graves' ophthalmopathy and Graves' hyperthyroidism. RNA transcripts were the template, and TCR beta CDR3 regions were amplified from them. Second-round multiplex PCR followed a first-round RT-PCR using HTBI primers. Using its own MiXCR run on the multiplex PCR reads, TCRdb lists one record per CDR3 protein. The sample yields just over 600,000 distinct CDR3 sequences, approximately 22% seen once. Sequencing used peripheral blood. These TCRs come from a young woman with stable Graves' hyperthyroidism. Some clones in this sample may be carry-over from other donors' samples.

This clonotype was picked up a small number of times. The V and J genes are TRBV6-1 and TRBJ1-1; no definite D call. Germline V CDR1 and CDR2: MNHNS, SASEGT. Between the trimmed V and J ends, which lost 6 bases and 4 bases, there was a span of 21 bases. CDR3 length equals 16 residues. CDR3 nucleotides: TGTGCCAGCAGCTCTCCTGACCGTCTCGGGAGCACTGAAGCTTTCTTT. This gives the protein CASSSPDRLGSTEAFF.

This clonotype was observed many times. The chain employs TRBV20-1 and TRBJ1-2, with D perhaps TRBD1 (6 bases). The germline CDR1 and CDR2 sequences are DFQATT and SNEGSKA (reference sequence). The CDR3 totals 11 residues. CDR3 region: CRQGGNYGYTF. The CDR3 DNA reads as TGCAGACAGGGCGGTAACTATGGCTACACCTTC.

Ten or more counts support this clonotype. This rearrangement joins TRBV20-1 to TRBJ2-7; 14 bases line up with TRBD2. There are 14 residues in the CDR3. Germline V gene lookup returns CDR1 DFQATT and CDR2 SNEGSKA (reference sequence). The V segment lost 1 base and the J segment 7 bases; nucleotides outside the gene matches: 3. CDR3 in amino acids: CSARATSGRGEQYF. Written as DNA, the CDR3 is TGCAGTGCTAGAGCGACTAGCGGGAGGGGGGAGCAGTACTTC.

This clonotype was seen many times. The chain links TRBV20-1 to TRBJ2-7, with 7 bases matching TRBD2. Germline loops: CDR1 DFQATT, CDR2 SNEGSKA (reference sequence). The CDR3 sequence is 15 residues long. J gave up 9 bases and V 3 bases, and 17 bases lay outside the gene matches. Written as DNA, the CDR3 is TGCAGTGCTAGGGGGATGGCGGGAGTGGAAGCACTGCAGTACTTC. This encodes CSARGMAGVEALQYF.

This clonotype was recorded many times. The chain employs TRBV18 and TRBJ2-5; unclear D gene. Germline loops: CDR1 KGHSH, CDR2 LQKENI. This CDR3 has 14 amino acids. V was pared by 6 bases and J by 2 bases, with 13 bases between. CDR3 amino acids: CASSFRRAQETQYF. The CDR3 bases are TGTGCCAGCTCTTTTCGACGGGCGCAAGAGACCCAGTACTTC.

The chain combines TRBV6-5 with TRBJ2-5, with no clear D. CDR3 length: 15 amino acids. From germline, CDR1 is MNHEY and CDR2 SVGAGI. Trimming took 0 bases from V and 5 from J, leaving 13 bases between them. This CDR3 is CASSYSSILGETQYF. The DNA for the CDR3 is TGTGCCAGCAGTTACTCGAGTATTCTTGGGGAGACCCAGTACTTC.

This clonotype was observed at least ten times. The chain employs TRBV19 and TRBJ1-5, with D maybe TRBD1 (5 bases). Germline V lookup: CDR1 LNHDA, CDR2 SQIVND (reference sequence). The CDR3 length is 15 residues. V was trimmed by 7 bases and J by 5 bases, leaving 18 bases between them. The CDR3 nucleotides are TGTGCCAGTAACCCGGGACGGGTTGGCGATCAGCCCCAGCATTTT. Its protein product is CASNPGRVGDQPQHF.

In this sample, this clonotype turned up a few times. The rearrangement links TRBV18 to TRBJ2-5, with 13 bases identical to TRBD2. This CDR3 comprises 17 residues. V lost 0 bases to trimming and J lost 5 bases; unmatched junction nucleotides: 6. The germline V gene has CDR1 KGHSH and CDR2 LQKENI. For the CDR3, the DNA is TGTGCCAGCTCACCACCGGGACTAGCGGGGTATGGGGAGACCCAGTACTTC. The encoded protein is CASSPPGLAGYGETQYF.

J is TRBJ2-5 and V is TRBV6-2 or TRBV6-3, with D unclear. This CDR3 comprises 15 residues. The germline V gene has CDR1 MNHEY and CDR2 SVGEGT. V lost 2 bases to trimming and J lost 4 bases, with 14 bases between them. In DNA form, the CDR3 reads TGTGCCAGCAGTTACGGCGAAATCCGGAGAGAGACCCAGTACTTC. Residues: CASSYGEIRRETQYF.

This clonotype was recorded at least ten times. The chain has TRBV12-3 or TRBV12-4 and TRBJ1-5; TRBD1 is a possible D gene (6 bases). V lost 2 bases to trimming and J lost 5 bases, with 13 bases between them. There are 15 residues in the CDR3. The DNA for the CDR3 is TGTGCCAGCAGTTTAACAGGGTTGAGTGATCAGCCCCAGCATTTT. Its translation is CASSLTGLSDQPQHF.

This clonotype was counted ten times or more. The V call is TRBV7-2, the J call TRBJ2-7; TRBD2 matches 7 bases. Per germline, CDR1 SGHTA and CDR2 FQGNSA. The CDR3 has 14 amino acids. Trimming cost V 3 bases and J 3 bases; bases outside gene matches: 5. CDR3 nucleotides: TGTGCCAGCAGCTTTTTAGCGGGCGTCTACGAGCAGTACTTC. Translation: CASSFLAGVYEQYF.

There are many counts of this clonotype. The J gene is TRBJ2-6, the V gene TRBV2, with a tentative D call TRBD1 (6 bases). The germline V gene has CDR1 SNHLY and CDR2 FYNNEI. The ends were cut back, 4 bases at V and 4 bases at J, with 8 bases in the middle. This CDR3 comprises 14 residues. The CDR3 nucleotides are TGTGCCAGCAGTGCAGGGGACGGGGCCAACGTCCTGACTTTC. Its protein is CASSAGDGANVLTF.